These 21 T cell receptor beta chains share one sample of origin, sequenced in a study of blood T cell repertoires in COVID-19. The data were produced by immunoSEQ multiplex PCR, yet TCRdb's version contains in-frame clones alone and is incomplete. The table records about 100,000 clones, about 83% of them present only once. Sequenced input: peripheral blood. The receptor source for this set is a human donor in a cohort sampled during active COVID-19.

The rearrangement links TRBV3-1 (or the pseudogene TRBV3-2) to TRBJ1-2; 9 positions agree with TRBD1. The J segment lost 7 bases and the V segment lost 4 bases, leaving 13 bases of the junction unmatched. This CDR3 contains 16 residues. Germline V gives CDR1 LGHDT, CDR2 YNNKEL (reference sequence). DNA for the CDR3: TGTGCCAGCAGCCCAGGACAGGGGCCTAGTAGAGGTGGCTACACCTTC. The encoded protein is CASSPGQGPSRGGYTF.

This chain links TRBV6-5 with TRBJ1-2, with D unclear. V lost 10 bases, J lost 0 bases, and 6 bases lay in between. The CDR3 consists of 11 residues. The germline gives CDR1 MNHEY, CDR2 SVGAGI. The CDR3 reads CATGANYGYTF. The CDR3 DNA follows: TGTGCCACCGGGGCTAACTATGGCTACACCTTC.

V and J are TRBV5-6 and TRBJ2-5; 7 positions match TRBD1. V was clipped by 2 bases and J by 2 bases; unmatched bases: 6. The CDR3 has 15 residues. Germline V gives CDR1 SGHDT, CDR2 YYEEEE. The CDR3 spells CASSFGDRAQETQYF. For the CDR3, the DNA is TGTGCCAGCAGCTTCGGTGACAGGGCACAAGAGACCCAGTACTTC.

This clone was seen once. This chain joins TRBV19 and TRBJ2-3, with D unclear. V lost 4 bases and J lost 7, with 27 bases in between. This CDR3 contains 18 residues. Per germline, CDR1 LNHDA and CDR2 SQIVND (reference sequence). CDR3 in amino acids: CASSRTAGAAAVENTQYF. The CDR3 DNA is TGTGCCAGTAGTAGAACCGCTGGCGCGGCCGCCGTTGAGAATACGCAGTATTTT.

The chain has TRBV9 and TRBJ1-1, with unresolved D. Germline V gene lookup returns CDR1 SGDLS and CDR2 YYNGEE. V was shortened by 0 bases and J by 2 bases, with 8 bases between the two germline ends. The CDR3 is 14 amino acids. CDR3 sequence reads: CASSVGTSNTEAFF. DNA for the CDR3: TGTGCCAGCAGCGTAGGTACGAGTAACACTGAAGCTTTCTTT.

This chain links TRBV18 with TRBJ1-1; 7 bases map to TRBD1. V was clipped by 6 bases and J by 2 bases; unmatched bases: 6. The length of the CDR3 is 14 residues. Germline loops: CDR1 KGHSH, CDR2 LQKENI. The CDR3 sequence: CASSPTGFNTEAFF. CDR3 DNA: TGTGCCAGCTCGCCGACAGGGTTCAACACTGAAGCTTTCTTT.

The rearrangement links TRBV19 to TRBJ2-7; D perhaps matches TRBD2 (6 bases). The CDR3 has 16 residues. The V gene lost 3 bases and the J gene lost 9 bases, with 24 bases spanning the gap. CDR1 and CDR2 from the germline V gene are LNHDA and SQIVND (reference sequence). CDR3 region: CASSIEGTSIPTGQYF. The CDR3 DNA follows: TGTGCCAGTAGTATCGAGGGGACTTCGATTCCTACGGGGCAGTACTTC.

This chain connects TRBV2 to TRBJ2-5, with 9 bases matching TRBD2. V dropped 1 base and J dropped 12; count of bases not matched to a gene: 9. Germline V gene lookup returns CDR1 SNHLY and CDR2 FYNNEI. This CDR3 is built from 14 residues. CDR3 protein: CASSEGGTSQEKYF. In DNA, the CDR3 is TGTGCCAGCAGTGAAGGGGGGACTAGCCAAGAGAAGTACTTC.

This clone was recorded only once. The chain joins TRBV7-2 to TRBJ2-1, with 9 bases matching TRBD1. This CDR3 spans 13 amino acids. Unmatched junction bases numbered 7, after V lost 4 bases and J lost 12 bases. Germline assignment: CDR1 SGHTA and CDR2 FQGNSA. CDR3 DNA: TGTGCCAGCAGCTCTGACAGGGGGGTGATGCAGTTCTTC. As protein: CASSSDRGVMQFF. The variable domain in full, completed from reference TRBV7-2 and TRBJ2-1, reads GAGVSQSPSNKVTEKGKDVELRCDPISGHTALYWYRQSLGQGLEFLIYFQGNSAPDKSGLPSDRFSAERTGGSVSTLTIQRTQQEDSAVYLCASSSDRGVMQFFGPGTRLTVL.

The CDR3: CASSPGDLYTDTQYF. As DNA, the CDR3 is TGTGCCAGCAGCCCCGGGGACTTGTACACAGATACGCAGTATTTT. The gene calls are TRBV6-6 and TRBJ2-3, with TRBD2 as a possible D gene (6 bases). Trimming removed 6 bases from V and 2 bases from J, with 15 bases in between. Germline values: CDR1 MNHNY, CDR2 SVGAGI (reference sequence). CDR3 length: 15 amino acids.

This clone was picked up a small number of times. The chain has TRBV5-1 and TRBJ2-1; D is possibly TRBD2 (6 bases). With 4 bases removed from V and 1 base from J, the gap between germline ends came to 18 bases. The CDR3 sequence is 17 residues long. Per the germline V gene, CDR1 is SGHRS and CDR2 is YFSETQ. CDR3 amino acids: CASSRSSLALSYNEQFF. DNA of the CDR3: TGCGCCAGCAGCCGATCGTCGCTAGCGTTGTCCTACAATGAGCAGTTCTTC.

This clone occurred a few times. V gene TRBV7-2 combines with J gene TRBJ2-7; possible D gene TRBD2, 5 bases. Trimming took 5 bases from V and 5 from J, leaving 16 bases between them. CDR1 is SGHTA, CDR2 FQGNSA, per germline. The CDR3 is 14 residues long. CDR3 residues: CASSKSSGLDEQYF. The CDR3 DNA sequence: TGTGCCAGCAGCAAATCCTCGGGGTTGGACGAGCAGTACTTC.

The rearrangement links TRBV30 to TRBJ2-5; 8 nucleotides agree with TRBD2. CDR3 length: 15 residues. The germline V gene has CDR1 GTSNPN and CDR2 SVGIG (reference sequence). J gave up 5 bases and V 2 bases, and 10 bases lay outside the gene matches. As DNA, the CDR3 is TGTGCCTGGAGTTTCCGGACTAGCTTGGGCGAGACCCAGTACTTC. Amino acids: CAWSFRTSLGETQYF.

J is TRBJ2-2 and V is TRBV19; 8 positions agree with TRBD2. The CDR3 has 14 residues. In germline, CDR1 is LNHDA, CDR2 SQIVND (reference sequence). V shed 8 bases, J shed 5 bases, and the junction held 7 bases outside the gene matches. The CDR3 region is CASLTGGLTGELFF. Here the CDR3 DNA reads TGTGCCAGTCTGACGGGGGGGTTAACCGGGGAGCTGTTTTTT.

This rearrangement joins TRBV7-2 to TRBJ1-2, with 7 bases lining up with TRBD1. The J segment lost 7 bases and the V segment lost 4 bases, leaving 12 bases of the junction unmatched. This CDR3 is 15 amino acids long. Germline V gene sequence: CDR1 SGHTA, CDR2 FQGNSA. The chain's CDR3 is CASSYKTGGGFGYTF. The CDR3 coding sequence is TGTGCCAGCAGCTACAAGACCGGAGGGGGCTTTGGCTACACCTTC.

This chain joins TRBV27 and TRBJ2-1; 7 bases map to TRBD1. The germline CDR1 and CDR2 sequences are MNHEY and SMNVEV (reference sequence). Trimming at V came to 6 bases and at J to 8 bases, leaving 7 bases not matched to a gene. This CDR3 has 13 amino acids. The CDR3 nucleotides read TGTGCCAGCAGACTTTACAGGGGCGATGAGCAGTTCTTC. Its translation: CASRLYRGDEQFF.

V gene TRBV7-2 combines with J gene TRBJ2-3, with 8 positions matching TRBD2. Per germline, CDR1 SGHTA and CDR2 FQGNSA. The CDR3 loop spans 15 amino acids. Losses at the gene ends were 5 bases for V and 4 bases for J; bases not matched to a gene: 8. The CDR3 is CASSPPGLGADTQYF. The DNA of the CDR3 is TGTGCCAGCAGCCCCCCGGGACTAGGGGCAGATACGCAGTATTTT.

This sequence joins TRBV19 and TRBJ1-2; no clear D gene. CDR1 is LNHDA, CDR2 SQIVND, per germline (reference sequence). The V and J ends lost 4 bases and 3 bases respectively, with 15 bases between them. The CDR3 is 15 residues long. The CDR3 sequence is CASSTGGPGYYGYTF. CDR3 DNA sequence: TGTGCCAGTAGTACCGGTGGGCCGGGGTACTATGGCTACACCTTC.

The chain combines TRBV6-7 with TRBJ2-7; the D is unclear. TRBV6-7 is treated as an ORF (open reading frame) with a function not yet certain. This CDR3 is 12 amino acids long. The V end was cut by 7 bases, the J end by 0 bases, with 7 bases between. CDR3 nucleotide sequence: TGTGCCAGCAACCGGAGCTCCTACGAGCAGTACTTC. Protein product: CASNRSSYEQYF.

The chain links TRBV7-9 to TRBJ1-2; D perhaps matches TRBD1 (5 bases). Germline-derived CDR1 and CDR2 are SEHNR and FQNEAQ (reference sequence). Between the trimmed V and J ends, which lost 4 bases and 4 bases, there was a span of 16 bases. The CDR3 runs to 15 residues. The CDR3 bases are TGTGCCAGCAGCTCACCAGCTATGGGGGGCTATGGCTACACCTTC. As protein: CASSSPAMGGYGYTF.

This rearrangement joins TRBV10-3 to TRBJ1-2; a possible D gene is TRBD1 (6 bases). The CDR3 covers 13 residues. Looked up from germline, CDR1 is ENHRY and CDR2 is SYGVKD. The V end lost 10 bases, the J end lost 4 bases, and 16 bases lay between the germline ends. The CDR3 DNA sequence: TGTGCCACGCGGACAGATTGGACCTATGGCTACACCTTC. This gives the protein CATRTDWTYGYTF.